Many counts were recorded for the clone carrying this T cell receptor (beta chain). Its antigen remains unknown. This specimen comes from a study of CD8 T cells in ankylosing spondylitis. Study-level results: A CD8+ phenotype characterized the disease-linked clones, which were relatively rare in peripheral blood.

One entry per CDR3 protein results from TCRdb running MiXCR on the 5' RACE reads. The sample contains some 130,000 distinct CDR3 sequences, roughly 8.8% of which appear only once. This CDR3 comprises 15 residues. Germline-derived CDR1 and CDR2 are DFQATT and SNEGSKA (reference sequence). Losses at the gene ends were 5 bases for V and 2 bases for J; bases not matched to a gene: 8. This clonotype was obtained from a male donor with ankylosing spondylitis. V gene TRBV20-1 combines with J gene TRBJ2-1; 8 bases match TRBD2. The sample comprised synovial fluid, either unsorted or a sorted T cell fraction (not recorded which). The CDR3 here is CSAGIAGSTYNEQFF. The CDR3 DNA reads as TGCAGTGCTGGGATAGCGGGGTCTACCTACAATGAGCAGTTCTTC.